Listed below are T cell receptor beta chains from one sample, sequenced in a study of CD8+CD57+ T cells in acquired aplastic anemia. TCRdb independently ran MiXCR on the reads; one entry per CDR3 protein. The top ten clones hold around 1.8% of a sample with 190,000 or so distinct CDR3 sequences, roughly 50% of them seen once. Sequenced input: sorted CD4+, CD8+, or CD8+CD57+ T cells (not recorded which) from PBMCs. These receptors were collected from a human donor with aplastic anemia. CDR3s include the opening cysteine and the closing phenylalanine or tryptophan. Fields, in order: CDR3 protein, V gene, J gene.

CASSSRGQGNSYEQYF	TRBV24-1	TRBJ2-7
CASSLASPEGGYTF	TRBV7-9	TRBJ1-2
CASSSIRGSGANVLTF	TRBV19	TRBJ2-6
CASSQVRTHTDTQYF	TRBV4-1	TRBJ2-3
CATSAALLGEQYF	TRBV24-1	TRBJ2-7
CATSDPTSGERDTQYF	TRBV24-1	TRBJ2-3
CASSVTSYNEQFF	TRBV10-2	TRBJ2-1
CASRMRAGGPSTGELFF	TRBV19	TRBJ2-2
CASSVAPYGTDTQYF	TRBV9	TRBJ2-3
CASSRVRDTQYF	TRBV14	TRBJ2-3
CASSLGQGRGIAKNIQYF	TRBV12-3/TRBV12-4	TRBJ2-4
CASSLADQNSPLHF	TRBV27	TRBJ1-6
CASSLMGQPQHF	TRBV7-2	TRBJ1-5
CSVEEDRERGYTF	TRBV29-1	TRBJ1-2
CASRGGSNYGYTF	TRBV2	TRBJ1-2
CASSPGQLIFTDTQYF	TRBV11-2	TRBJ2-3